Below, one T cell receptor beta chain is given with its context. Its antigen remains unidentified. No quality values exist for individual bases; no much larger clone is one base distant. The data are from a study of CD4+ T cells in melanoma (dated by TCRdb to between 2021 and 2024). Turning to the overall study: Neoantigen-specific CD4+ T cells in human melanoma were investigated in the study. What the work shows at the level of the full study, not this receptor alone: Diverse differentiation states were reported to be shown by neoantigen-specific CD4+ T cells in melanoma. The report described a correlation between neoantigen-specific CD4+ T cells and the function of CD8+ T cells, macrophages and B cells.

Patients with melanoma were used as donors. The germline V end is reduced by 6 bases and the J end by 4 bases; junction bases left unmatched: 15. Including cysteine and phenylalanine, the CDR3 has 17 amino acids. The kept DNA is CDR3 alone, 51 bases in frame from the first base. For CDR1 and CDR2, the germline V gene (reference sequence) lists SEHNR and FQNEAQ. Library creation used the immunoSEQ multiplex PCR assay. TCRdb retrieved this table from immuneACCESS and kept in-frame rearrangements only. Not all clones are present; in checked studies, unresolved V genes account for under half, and no reason is known for the remainder. Across this sample there are 15,000 or so clones, with roughly two thirds seen only once. Roughly a sixth of the sample is taken by the ten largest.

Material for sequencing was cells from a culture (not recorded whether cultured in vitro). This sequence uses TRBV7-9 and TRBJ2-4; 7 middle bases align to TRBD2. The receptor comes from a human donor with melanoma. The CDR3 reads CASSSLRVAGGKNIQYF. Here is the DNA: TGTGCCAGCAGTTCACTCCGGGTAGCGGGCGGAAAAAACATTCAGTACTTC.